The rows below give T cell receptor beta chains drawn from one sample of a study of blood T cell repertoires in COVID-19. Some clones are missing from TCRdb's copy, which holds only in-frame ones; the method was immunoSEQ multiplex PCR. The table records 75,000 to 100,000 clones, roughly 86% of them present only once. Sequenced sample: peripheral blood. The receptors come from a man in his sixties or seventies with acute or convalescent COVID-19. Each CDR3 is given with its conserved first and last residue. D genes are given only for firm matches. The listing skips clone size in some rows; elsewhere it reads once, few, many or a size class.

j_call,v_call,d_call,cdr3_length,clone_size,cdr3_nt,cdr3_aa
TRBJ2-1,TRBV7-7,TRBD2,18,NA,TGTGCCAGCAGCTTAGTAGCTCCGGGACTAGCGGGAAGCAATGAGCAGTTCTTC,CASSLVAPGLAGSNEQFF
TRBJ1-6,TRBV16,TRBD1,16,NA,TGTGCCAGCAGCCAATCAGGGGGACAGGGTAATTCACCCCTCCACTTT,CASSQSGGQGNSPLHF
TRBJ2-7,TRBV10-1,NA,15,NA,TGCGCCAGCAGTCGATACTCTGGCGGCTCCTACGAGCAGTACTTC,CASSRYSGGSYEQYF
TRBJ1-5,TRBV2,TRBD1,16,NA,TGTGCCAGCAGTGCGAGCAGGGGGGACGTTAATCAGCCCCAGCATTTT,CASSASRGDVNQPQHF
TRBJ1-1,TRBV7-9,NA,14,NA,TGTGCCAGCAGCTTTCTTTCAGGGGCCACTGAAGCTTTCTTT,CASSFLSGATEAFF
TRBJ2-7,TRBV9,NA,16,once,TGTGCCAGCAGCCCGGGGGGCGGGGGTTCCTCCTACGAGCAGTACTTC,CASSPGGGGSSYEQYF
TRBJ1-4,TRBV7-2,NA,14,NA,TGTGCCAGCAGCTTAGGGGGGCTCAATGAAAAACTGTTTTTT,CASSLGGLNEKLFF
TRBJ2-5,TRBV18,NA,15,NA,TGTGCCAGCTCACCAATCCTTACAGCCCAAGAGACCCAGTACTTC,CASSPILTAQETQYF
TRBJ2-5,TRBV3-1/TRBV3-2,TRBD2,15,NA,TGTGCCAGCACCCCTAGCGGGGGGTACCAAGAGACCCAGTACTTC,CASTPSGGYQETQYF
TRBJ2-7,TRBV19,NA,13,NA,TGTGCCAGTAGTATTCTTCTCTCCTACGAGCAGTACTTC,CASSILLSYEQYF
TRBJ2-1,TRBV19,NA,18,NA,TGTGCCAGTAGTATTGATTGGCTAGCGAGCACTTTATCCAATGAGCAGTTCTTC,CASSIDWLASTLSNEQFF
TRBJ2-3,TRBV19,TRBD1,14,once,TGTGCCAGTAGTTTTGGACAGGAGACAGATACGCAGTATTTT,CASSFGQETDTQYF
TRBJ2-2,TRBV27,NA,16,NA,TGTGCCAGTACCCCTTGGAGGTACGCGAACACCGGGGAGCTGTTTTTT,CASTPWRYANTGELFF
TRBJ2-3,TRBV11-2,TRBD2,15,NA,TGTGCCAGCAGCTTAGCGGGGGGGCGTCGAGATACGCAGTATTTT,CASSLAGGRRDTQYF
TRBJ1-1,TRBV3-1/TRBV3-2,NA,11,NA,TGTGCCAGCAGCCAAGCGTCAGGGGCTTTCTTT,CASSQASGAFF
TRBJ2-1,TRBV18,NA,14,NA,TGTGCCAGCTCATCCCGGGCAGGGAACAATGAGCAGTTCTTC,CASSSRAGNNEQFF
TRBJ1-5,TRBV19,TRBD1,17,NA,TGTGCCAGTAGTATTTATGGGACAGCTATTAGCAATCAGCCCCAGCATTTT,CASSIYGTAISNQPQHF
TRBJ2-7,TRBV2,NA,14,NA,TGTGCCAGCAGTGTCCAGGCAGTGGGCTACGAGCAGTACTTC,CASSVQAVGYEQYF
TRBJ2-3,TRBV6-2/TRBV6-3,NA,14,NA,TGTGCCAGCAGTTACGGGCTAAGCACAGATACGCAGTATTTT,CASSYGLSTDTQYF
TRBJ2-3,TRBV9,NA,14,NA,TGTGCCAGCAGCGTAGAACCCCAGTCAGATACGCAGTATTTT,CASSVEPQSDTQYF
TRBJ1-5,TRBV7-9,TRBD1,17,NA,TGTGCCAGCAGCTTAGCGATGGGACAGGGGTTGGGTCAGCCCCAGCATTTT,CASSLAMGQGLGQPQHF
TRBJ2-3,TRBV2,NA,15,NA,TGTGCCAGCAGCGAACAGGGTTCGGGCACAGATACGCAGTATTTT,CASSEQGSGTDTQYF
TRBJ2-1,TRBV5-8,NA,13,NA,TGTGCCAGCATAACAGGGATCCACAATGAGCAGTTCTTC,CASITGIHNEQFF
TRBJ2-1,TRBV29-1,TRBD2,15,NA,TGCAGCGGCGCCCTACTAGCGGGGGCCCACAATGAGCAGTTCTTC,CSGALLAGAHNEQFF
TRBJ2-2,TRBV27,NA,16,few,NA,CASRPYFGAGTGELFF
TRBJ1-6,TRBV21-1,NA,19,NA,TGTGCCAGCAGCAAACAGGCGTCTGGGGGGGACGGTCTCCGTTCACCCCTCCACTTT,CASSKQASGGDGLRSPLHF
TRBJ2-3,TRBV18,NA,14,NA,TGTGCCAGCTCACCGGGACTTGATACAGATACGCAGTATTTT,CASSPGLDTDTQYF
TRBJ2-1,TRBV28,NA,14,NA,TGTGCCAGTAACGGGGGGCGAACCTACAATGAGCAGTTCTTC,CASNGGRTYNEQFF
TRBJ1-5,TRBV27,NA,17,once,TGTGCCAGCAGTTTATCAGGACAGACATATAGCAATCAGCCCCAGCATTTT,CASSLSGQTYSNQPQHF
TRBJ1-1,TRBV7-9,TRBD1,15,once,TGTGCCAGCAGCTTAGGGGACAGGGCGAACACTGAAGCTTTCTTT,CASSLGDRANTEAFF
TRBJ2-1,TRBV7-2,TRBD2,15,NA,TGTGCCAGCAGCTCGGGACTAATCCAAAACGGGGAGCAGTTCTTC,CASSSGLIQNGEQFF
TRBJ1-6,TRBV9,TRBD1,16,NA,TGTGCCAGCAGCGTAGGGTCAGGGGGTTATAATTCACCCCTCCACTTT,CASSVGSGGYNSPLHF
TRBJ2-2,TRBV6-2/TRBV6-3,NA,13,NA,TGTGCCAGCAGTTCCGGGACAACTGGGGAGCTGTTTTTT,CASSSGTTGELFF
TRBJ2-7,TRBV28,NA,15,NA,TGTGCCAGCAGTTTAGGGGCGGGTATTAGCGGCGAGCAGTACTTC,CASSLGAGISGEQYF
TRBJ2-3,TRBV7-9,NA,12,NA,TGTGCCAGCAGCCAGAACACAGATACGCAGTATTTT,CASSQNTDTQYF
TRBJ1-5,TRBV6-5,TRBD1,15,NA,TGTGCCAGCAGTCACCGAGGGGGCGCGGGTCAGCCCCAGCATTTT,CASSHRGGAGQPQHF
TRBJ1-3,TRBV5-1,TRBD1,15,NA,TGCGCCAGCAGCCCGCTAGGGACAGCAGGAAACACCATATATTTT,CASSPLGTAGNTIYF
TRBJ2-2,TRBV18,NA,15,NA,TGTGCCAGCTCGTCCTGGGGGCTGAGCACCGGGGAGCTGTTTTTT,CASSSWGLSTGELFF
TRBJ1-2,TRBV30,NA,10,NA,TGTGCCTGGAACAAGGAGTGGACAGCCTTC,CAWNKEWTAF
TRBJ2-7,TRBV9,TRBD2,15,NA,TGTGCCAGCAGCGTAGGGACTAGCGGGTCGTACGAGCAGTACTTC,CASSVGTSGSYEQYF
TRBJ2-7,TRBV5-4,TRBD2,14,NA,TGTGCCAGCAGTACCGGACTAGTCGCGTACGAGCAGTACTTC,CASSTGLVAYEQYF
TRBJ2-2,TRBV5-1,TRBD1,15,NA,TGCGCCAGCAGCTTAACAGGGGACCCCACCGGGGAGCTGTTTTTT,CASSLTGDPTGELFF
TRBJ1-6,TRBV7-2,TRBD1,15,NA,TGTGCCAGCAGCTCCGGGACAGGGGGCAGGTCACCCCTCCACTTT,CASSSGTGGRSPLHF
TRBJ2-2,TRBV11-3,NA,14,NA,TGTGCCAGCAGCTCCAGTACCATCACCGGGGAGCTGTTTTTT,CASSSSTITGELFF
TRBJ2-7,TRBV4-3,NA,15,NA,TGCGCCAGCAGCCAGGAGGGAGGGGGGCCCCACGAGCAGTACTTC,CASSQEGGGPHEQYF
TRBJ2-2,TRBV12-5,TRBD1,13,NA,TGTGCTAGTGGACAGCAGGGGGCCGGGGAGCTGTTTTTT,CASGQQGAGELFF
TRBJ2-7,TRBV19,TRBD2,17,NA,TGTGCCAGTAGTATTGCAATTGTGACTAGCGGGAGCTACGAGCAGTACTTC,CASSIAIVTSGSYEQYF
TRBJ1-2,TRBV28,NA,15,once,TGTGCCAGCACCGGGCCCCGGACAGTCTTCTATGGCTACACCTTC,CASTGPRTVFYGYTF
TRBJ2-3,TRBV7-2,TRBD2,15,NA,TGTGCCAGCAGCAACGGCGGGGGGATCACAGATACGCAGTATTTT,CASSNGGGITDTQYF
TRBJ1-3,TRBV6-6,NA,15,NA,TGTGCCAGCAGTCCGGGACAAAGCTCTGGAAACACCATATATTTT,CASSPGQSSGNTIYF
TRBJ1-6,TRBV10-1,NA,13,NA,TGCGCCAGCAGTGAGGGGCAGGCTTCACCCCTCCACTTT,CASSEGQASPLHF